The subject of this entry is one T cell receptor beta chain. The antigen is not known. This sample was included in a study of T cell responses to AZD1222 COVID-19 vaccine. Overall study findings and caveats: The study found vaccine-associated CD4 TCRs spanning spike, dominant at 160-218 and 743-854. Per reports, nearly half of all spike-specific TCRs target regions that are unmutated in variants. Two AZD1222 administrations were followed by greater Spike-specific TCR breadth and depth. The donor group comprised mostly white British people and more females; the analysis possibly underestimated clonal diversity.

The protocol was immunoSEQ multiplex PCR, while the TCRdb copy is restricted to in-frame clones and leaves out a portion. The table has roughly 190,000 clones, 91% seen once; the top ten hold roughly 3.5%. Losses at the gene ends were 5 bases for V and 7 bases for J; bases not matched to a gene: 6. The germline V gene has CDR1 SGHTA and CDR2 FQGTGA. There are 15 residues in the CDR3. This chain links TRBV7-3 with TRBJ2-1, with TRBD2 identical over 12 bases. Sequenced material: peripheral blood, taken 28 days after the second AZD1222 dose. The TCR sequence derives from an adult who received the AZD1222 COVID-19 vaccine. CDR3 nucleotides: TGTGCCAGCAGCCCGACTAGCGGGAGAGGTAATGAGCAGTTCTTC. It codes for CASSPTSGRGNEQFF.